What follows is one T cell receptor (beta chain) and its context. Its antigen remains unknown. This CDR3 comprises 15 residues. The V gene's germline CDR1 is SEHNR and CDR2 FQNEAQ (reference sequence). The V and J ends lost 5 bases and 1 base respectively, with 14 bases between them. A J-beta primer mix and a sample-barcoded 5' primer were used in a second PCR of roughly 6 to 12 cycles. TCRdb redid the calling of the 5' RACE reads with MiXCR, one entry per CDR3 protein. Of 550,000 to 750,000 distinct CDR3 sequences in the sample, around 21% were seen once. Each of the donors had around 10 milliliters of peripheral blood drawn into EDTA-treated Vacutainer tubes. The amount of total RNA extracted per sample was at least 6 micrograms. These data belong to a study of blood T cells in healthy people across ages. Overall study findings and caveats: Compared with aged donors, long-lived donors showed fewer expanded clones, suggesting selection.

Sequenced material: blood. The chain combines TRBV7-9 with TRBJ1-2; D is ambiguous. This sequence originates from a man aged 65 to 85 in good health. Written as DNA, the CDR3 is TGTGCCAGCAGCGTGGCAGGACCTCTTAACTATGGCTACACCTTC. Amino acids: CASSVAGPLNYGYTF.